This TCR beta chain was sequenced during a study of shared clonotypes between healthy human individuals. Study-wide context: Every donor yielded three CD4 naive, three CD4 memory, two CD8 naive and one CD8 memory plate. General observations from the study: The study found roughly 5% of naive CD4 clonotypes shared across several donors.

Source study methods: ImmunoSEQ yielded junction-only sequences lacking quality scores, so filtering differed. Generated by immunoSEQ multiplex PCR, the TCRdb table keeps only in-frame clones and is missing some. V, J and clone size are taken as reported in that table, and D and trimming were inferred from the DNA itself. This sample carries about 2.2 million clones, 80% to 95% of them seen once, and the ten largest clones take under 2%. Regarding this clone: Its antigen is unknown.

Cells designated naive CD8 were CD45RO-negative and were positively selected for CCR7, with terminally differentiated effector memory CD45RA+ cells excluded. Each of the donors was a healthy adult who was HIV-negative and had not had a recent acute infection or vaccination. CDR1 is LGHNA and CDR2 is YSLEER in the germline V gene. J was trimmed by 6 bases and V by 0 bases; bases with no gene match: 11. The CDR3 spans 18 residues. The source material was naive CD8+ T cells from PBMCs. The source of this sequence is a man in his late teens or twenties in good health. Some clones in this sample may be carry-over from other donors' samples. The chain uses TRBV4-3 and TRBJ2-4; 10 nucleotides agree with TRBD2. The CDR3 protein is CASSQDLLAGALRNIQYF. CDR3 sequence (DNA): TGCGCCAGCAGCCAAGATCTGCTAGCGGGAGCCCTGCGAAACATTCAGTACTTC.